This entry features one TCR beta chain sequence. Its antigen is still unknown. The data were taken from a study of cytomegalovirus exposure and HLA in healthy donors. Trimming cost V 0 bases and J 3 bases, with 5 bases left between them. The CDR3 has 13 amino acids. Germline V gene sequence: CDR1 MNHEY, CDR2 SVGAGI. Vbeta (60) and Jbeta (13) primers were used in the PCR. Some clones are missing from TCRdb's copy, which holds only in-frame ones; the method was immunoSEQ multiplex PCR. The table has around 110,000 clones, approximately 66% seen once; the top ten hold 6.5% to 9.5%. The study's findings and limits: Later on, a genetic analysis was performed. It linked a missense variant in DCLRE1C with V- and J-gene trimming of TCR beta. Per a later analysis, 15,000 to 20,000 TCR beta sequences showed association with HLA alleles at 0.05 false discovery rate. As was reported, the HLA-A and HLA-B alleles of most subjects were accurately predicted from TCR beta sequences.

Source material: PBMCs. This clonotype originated in a woman in her forties in good health and CMV-seropositive. The rearrangement links TRBV6-5 to TRBJ2-5; D unclear. CDR3 in amino acids: CASSYSLEETQYF. CDR3 DNA sequence: TGTGCCAGCAGTTACTCGCTAGAAGAGACCCAGTACTTC.